The clone carrying this T cell receptor (beta chain) was seen a few times. As yet, its antigen is unknown. This sample stems from a study of post-analysis software for immune sequencing data. The study, taken as a whole, reports: Controls significantly exceeded multiple sclerosis patients in normalized Chao1 diversity. Controls had lower frequencies than patients of a few TRBV segments, which included TRBV5-6, TRBV5-1 and TRBV20-1. By F measure, strong co-clustering occurred among samples prepared in the same batch.

Trimming removed 6 bases from V and 3 bases from J; junction bases left unmatched: 9. The CDR3 consists of 14 residues. CDR1 SQVTM and CDR2 ANQGSEA come from the germline V gene. Carried by the TCR beta cDNA libraries were unique molecular identifiers. Out of 1 to 10 million T cells, about 520,000 cDNA molecules were generated. TCRdb ran MiXCR on the PCR reads and lists one entry per CDR3 protein. The table records about 770,000 distinct CDR3 sequences, more than 45% of them present only once. The source is a girl aged 5 to 17 with multiple sclerosis. The sequenced sample consisted of blood. The chain combines TRBV29-1 with TRBJ2-7, with TRBD1 identical over 9 bases. CDR3 amino acids: CSVGSSDRGYEQYF. CDR3 sequence (DNA): TGCAGCGTAGGGAGTTCGGACAGGGGCTACGAGCAGTACTTC.